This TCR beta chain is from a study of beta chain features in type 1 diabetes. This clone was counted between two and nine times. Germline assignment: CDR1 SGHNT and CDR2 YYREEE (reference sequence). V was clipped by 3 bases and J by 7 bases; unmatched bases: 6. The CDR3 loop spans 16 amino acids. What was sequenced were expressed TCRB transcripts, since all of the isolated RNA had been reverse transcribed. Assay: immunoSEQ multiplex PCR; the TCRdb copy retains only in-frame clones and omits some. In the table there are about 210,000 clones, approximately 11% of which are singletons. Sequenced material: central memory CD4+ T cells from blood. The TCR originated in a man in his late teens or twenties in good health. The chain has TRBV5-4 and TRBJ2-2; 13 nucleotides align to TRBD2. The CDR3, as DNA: TGTGCCAGCAGCTACGGGACTAGCGGGATTGTCGGGGAGCTGTTTTTT. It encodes CASSYGTSGIVGELFF.